Presented here are 11 T cell receptor beta chains from one specimen sequenced in a study of T cell clonality in common variable immunodeficiency. Libraries were prepared by immunoSEQ multiplex PCR; TCRdb keeps only in-frame clonotypes and omits some of them. The data show approximately 56,000 clones, with none appearing a single time. Sequenced material: peripheral blood mononuclear cells. Receptors were obtained from a person aged 18 to 75 in good health.

In this sample, this clone turned up many times. The CDR3 is cut off 3 residues early in the read; its end comes from the germline J gene. The genes are TRBV11-2 and TRBJ2-2; a possible D gene is TRBD1 (6 bases). V was cut by 1 base and J by 5 bases, with 8 bases left in between. This CDR3 has 14 amino acids. The germline V gene encodes CDR1 SGHAT and CDR2 FQNNGV. The CDR3: CASSLARGTGELFF. Partial CDR3 DNA: TGTGCCAGCAGCTTAGCCAGGGGAACCGGGGAG.

The sample holds many counts of this clone. Sequencing ends 3 residues short of the CDR3 end; the germline J gene provides the rest. The rearrangement links TRBV4-1 to TRBJ2-2, with 8 bases fitting TRBD1. The CDR3 covers 16 residues. V lost 4 bases, J lost 7 bases, and 11 bases stayed unmatched. Germline CDR1 reads MGHRA; CDR2 reads YSYEKL. The CDR3: CASSPTPGQGNGELFF. The CDR3 DNA, read in part, is TGCGCCAGCAGCCCCACCCCCGGACAGGGTAACGGGGAG.

This clone was counted between two and nine times. From the germline J gene comes the end of the CDR3, since the read stops 3 residues before it. The genes are TRBV20-1 and TRBJ1-3; perhaps TRBD1 as D (5 bases). Trimming removed 5 bases at V and 2 bases at J, with 13 bases between. The CDR3 runs 14 residues. Germline V CDR1 and CDR2: DFQATT, SNEGSKA (reference sequence). CDR3 in amino acids: CSAERGTPGNTIYF. The CDR3 DNA, read in part, is TGCAGTGCTGAGAGGGGAACCCCTGGAAACACC.

This clone was seen at least ten times. A junction boundary mismatches the germline segment, possibly from a read error. The read is 3 residues too short to cover the CDR3 end, so that end is filled in from the germline J gene. This chain links TRBV19 with TRBJ1-2; TRBD1 matches 7 bases. The germline CDR1 and CDR2 sequences are LNHDA and SQIVND (reference sequence). This CDR3 region has 12 residues. CDR3 DNA, as far as it was read: TGTGCCAGTAGGATAGGGGGCTCTGGC. Amino acids: CASRIGGSG. The entire CDR3 protein reads CASRIGGSGYTF. Complete variable domain (other parts from reference TRBV19 and TRBJ1-2): DGGITQSPKYLFRKEGQNVTLSCEQNLNHDAMYWYRQDPGQGLRLIYYSQIVNDFQKGDIAEGYSVSREKKESFPLTVTSAQKNPTAFYLCASRIGGSGYTFGSGTRLTVV.

This clone was found many times. The read ends 3 residues shy of where the CDR3 ends; the end is completed using the germline J gene. This chain joins TRBV5-4 and TRBJ2-3, with a possible D match to TRBD2 (5 bases). The germline gives CDR1 SGHNT, CDR2 YYREEE (reference sequence). The CDR3 spans 13 residues. Trimming took off 0 bases at V and 4 bases at J, with 6 bases between the two ends. The sequenced CDR3 bases are TGTGCCAGCAGCTTGGCCGGGGCAGATACG. Residues: CASSLAGADT. The complete CDR3 sequence is CASSLAGADTQYF.

This clone occurred many times. The read terminates 3 residues before the CDR3 end, so the remaining end is supplied by the germline J gene. The rearrangement links TRBV6-1 to TRBJ2-1, with 8 bases matching TRBD2. Germline CDR1 MNHNS, CDR2 SASEGT. V lost 4 bases and J lost 4; bases outside the gene matches: 6. The length of the CDR3 is 15 residues. The CDR3 DNA, read in part, is TGTGCCAGCAGTGCTCTCTTAGCGGGGTACAATGAG. It is translated as CASSALLAGYNE. The entire CDR3 is CASSALLAGYNEQFF.

This clone was seen repeatedly, ten times or more. The read terminates 3 residues before the CDR3 end, so the remaining end is supplied by the germline J gene. V gene TRBV6-1 combines with J gene TRBJ1-3, with a possible D match to TRBD1 (6 bases). The germline CDR1 and CDR2 sequences are MNHNS and SASEGT. V was pared by 2 bases and J by 0 bases, with 14 bases between. This CDR3 has 17 residues. The CDR3 loop is CASSEQGKVLSGNTIYF. The CDR3 bases that were read are TGTGCCAGCAGTGAACAGGGGAAGGTTCTCTCTGGAAACACC.

This clone was seen only a few times. The read is 3 residues too short to cover the CDR3 end, so that end is filled in from the germline J gene. The chain uses TRBV18 and TRBJ1-3, with TRBD1 identical over 10 bases. The CDR3 runs 18 residues. V shed 3 bases and J 7 bases; nucleotides not matched to a gene: 15. Germline values: CDR1 KGHSH, CDR2 LQKENI. CDR3 DNA (partial): TGTGCCAGCTCACCGACGGGGACAGGGGCGAGCTTTGGGAACACC. Translation: CASSPTGTGASFGNT. Given in full, the CDR3 is CASSPTGTGASFGNTIYF.

This clone was detected many times. The read terminates 3 residues ahead of where the CDR3 ends, so the germline J gene completes it. The V call is TRBV13, the J call TRBJ1-1; TRBD1 agrees at 8 bases. With V trimmed by 3 bases and J by 6 bases, 3 bases remained unmatched. The CDR3 totals 13 residues. Germline V gene lookup returns CDR1 PRHDT and CDR2 FYEKMQ (reference sequence). The CDR3 bases that were read are TGTGCCAGCAGCTTCACGACAGGGGCTGAA. It yields the protein CASSFTTGAE. The entire CDR3 reads CASSFTTGAEAFF.

This clone has at least ten counts. The read gets to within 3 residues of the CDR3 end, and the germline J gene fills in the rest. The rearrangement joins TRBV5-1 to TRBJ2-5, with D perhaps TRBD1 (6 bases). CDR1 SGHRS and CDR2 YFSETQ come from the germline V gene. The CDR3 extends over 13 amino acids. Trimming left V 8 bases short and J 4 bases short, with 15 bases between. The CDR3 loop is CASSQGNGETQYF. The sequenced part of the CDR3 DNA is TGCGCCAGTAGCCAGGGGAATGGAGAGACC.

This clone was recorded at least ten times. Read sequence stops 3 residues before the CDR3 end, and the germline J gene provides the missing end. V is TRBV7-3 and J is TRBJ2-5; 7 bases are shared with TRBD1. The trim removed 3 bases at V and 4 bases at J, leaving 14 bases unmatched. From germline, CDR1 is SGHTA and CDR2 FQGTGA. CDR3 length equals 17 residues. The chain's CDR3 is CASSFMGRAGGLETQYF. The CDR3 bases that were read are TGTGCCAGCAGCTTCATGGGCCGGGCAGGGGGTTTAGAGACC.